These 16 T cell receptor beta chains share one sample of origin, sequenced in a study of T cells in localized non-small cell lung cancer (TCRdb year 2020). Library preparation employed the immunoSEQ multiplex PCR assay. TCRdb limited this immuneACCESS table to in-frame rearrangements with V and J called. A share of clones is missing; checked studies link under half to unresolved V genes, and the rest is unexplained. The sample profile shows tens of thousands of clones; approximately 86% of them were found once. The leading ten clones occupy around 6.4% of the sample. The sample was peripheral blood, taken before any cancer treatment. The receptor source for this set is a man aged 35 to 70 with stage I lung adenocarcinoma.

V and J are TRBV10-3 and TRBJ2-1; D assignment may be TRBD1 or TRBD2 (6 bases each). Trimming removed 2 bases at V and 9 bases at J, with 17 bases between. Per the germline V gene, CDR1 is ENHRY and CDR2 is SYGVKD. This CDR3 contains 15 residues. CDR3 sequence: CAISEGLRGVGEQFF. In DNA, the CDR3 is TGTGCCATCAGTGAGGGCCTGAGGGGGGTGGGTGAGCAGTTCTTC.

This clone came up a few times. Other DNA sequences of this sample code for an identical CDR3. The chain is built from TRBV4-3 and TRBJ2-3; 7 bases fit TRBD2. The germline V gene encodes CDR1 LGHNA and CDR2 YSLEER. There are 15 residues in the CDR3. V trimming: 1 base; J trimming: 0 bases; junction bases outside the gene matches: 1. DNA of the CDR3: TGCGCCAGCAGCCAAGGTAGCGGGAGCACAGATACGCAGTATTTT. It codes for CASSQGSGSTDTQYF.

This rearrangement joins TRBV7-2 to TRBJ2-2; the match to TRBD2 covers 10 bases. The CDR3 has 17 amino acids. Per the germline V gene, CDR1 is SGHTA and CDR2 is FQGNSA. V was clipped by 4 bases and J by 6 bases; unmatched bases: 11. The CDR3 protein is CASSSSLAGVVSGELFF. CDR3 sequence (DNA): TGTGCCAGCAGCTCCTCCCTAGCGGGAGTAGTATCCGGGGAGCTGTTTTTT. The variable domain in full, with the rest retrieved from reference TRBV7-2 and TRBJ2-2, is GAGVSQSPSNKVTEKGKDVELRCDPISGHTALYWYRQSLGQGLEFLIYFQGNSAPDKSGLPSDRFSAERTGGSVSTLTIQRTQQEDSAVYLCASSSSLAGVVSGELFFGEGSRLTVL.

This rearrangement joins TRBV1 to TRBJ2-7; the table names TRBD1, a call not compared with the DNA. TRBV1 is a pseudogene. CDR3 size: 16 residues. The CDR3 DNA is TGCACCAGCAGCCCACCAAGGGGACACGCGAAACGCGGGCAGTACTTC. Its translation: CTSSPPRGHAKRGQYF.

J is TRBJ2-2 and V is TRBV7-3; the D is unclear. CDR1 is SGHTA and CDR2 is FQGTGA in the germline V gene. V dropped 0 bases and J dropped 3 bases, with 8 bases sitting between them. CDR3 length: 15 amino acids. The CDR3 loop is CASSLTAMDTGELFF. CDR3 DNA: TGTGCCAGCAGCTTAACAGCCATGGACACCGGGGAGCTGTTTTTT.

V usage is TRBV5-1 and J usage is TRBJ2-1; D possibly corresponds to TRBD2 (7 bases). Trimming removed 6 bases from V and 4 bases from J, with 20 bases in between. Germline CDR1 and CDR2: SGHRS and YFSETQ. The CDR3 loop spans 16 amino acids. The CDR3: CASISGEGQRYNEQFF. CDR3 bases: TGCGCCAGCATCTCGGGGGAGGGACAAAGATACAATGAGCAGTTCTTC.

The V and J genes are TRBV5-1 and TRBJ2-5, with 7 bases matching TRBD1. CDR1 is SGHRS and CDR2 is YFSETQ in the germline V gene. The CDR3 has 15 amino acids. The J segment lost 5 bases and the V segment lost 0 bases, leaving 7 bases of the junction unmatched. The CDR3 DNA reads as TGCGCCAGCAGCTTGGAAGGGGGCGAGACGGAGACCCAGTACTTC. Translated: CASSLEGGETETQYF. Based on the CDR3 plus reference TRBV5-1 and TRBJ2-5, the full variable domain is KAGVTQTPRYLIKTRGQQVTLSCSPISGHRSVSWYQQTPGQGLQFLFEYFSETQRNKGNFPGRFSGRQFSNSRSEMNVSTLELGDSALYLCASSLEGGETETQYFGPGTRLLVL.

This clone is categorized as medium-sized (0.01 to 0.1%). The chain uses TRBV11-2 and TRBJ1-5, with a tentative D call TRBD1 (5 bases). V was pared by 0 bases and J by 4 bases, with 10 bases between. CDR3 length: 15 residues. The germline gives CDR1 SGHAT, CDR2 FQNNGV. CDR3 DNA sequence: TGTGCCAGCAGCTTAGATGCAGGGAAGAATCAGCCCCAGCATTTT. Residues: CASSLDAGKNQPQHF.

The chain uses TRBV10-3 and TRBJ2-7, with 10 bases aligning to TRBD1. Germline CDR1 is ENHRY and CDR2 is SYGVKD. CDR3 length: 15 amino acids. J lost 5 bases, V lost 8 bases, and 12 bases had no gene match. The CDR3 sequence is CAIGATGGDFDEQYF. The CDR3 nucleotides are TGTGCCATCGGAGCGACAGGGGGCGATTTCGACGAGCAGTACTTC.

The gene calls are TRBV7-9 and TRBJ2-1, with 12 bases lining up with TRBD2. V lost 5 bases to trimming and J lost 8 bases; unmatched junction nucleotides: 13. The CDR3 is 17 amino acids. Germline V gene sequence: CDR1 SEHNR, CDR2 FQNEAQ (reference sequence). CDR3 residues: CASSPPSGRAFGDEQFF. DNA of the CDR3: TGTGCCAGCAGCCCGCCTAGCGGGAGGGCCTTCGGGGATGAGCAGTTCTTC.

This rearrangement joins TRBV5-1 to TRBJ1-1, with D tentatively TRBD1 (6 bases). The CDR3 is made up of 14 amino acids. V lost 4 bases, J lost 5 bases, and 15 bases lay in between. CDR1 and CDR2 (germline): SGHRS, YFSETQ. The CDR3 spells CASSIQGISTEAFF. The CDR3, as DNA: TGCGCCAGCAGCATCCAGGGGATTAGTACTGAAGCTTTCTTT.

V usage is TRBV7-8 and J usage is TRBJ2-4, with D hard to call. This CDR3 has 12 amino acids. The germline V gene has CDR1 SGHVS and CDR2 FQNEAQ. V was pared by 1 base and J by 8 bases, with 6 bases between. The CDR3 loop is CASSLVPYIQYF. The CDR3 DNA sequence: TGTGCCAGCAGCTTAGTCCCATACATTCAGTACTTC.

The rearrangement joins TRBV6-1 to TRBJ2-7, with a weak D call TRBD1 (6 bases). Trimming shortened V by 10 bases and J by 2 bases, and 12 bases separated the two germline ends. This CDR3 spans 12 amino acids. Per the germline V gene, CDR1 is MNHNS and CDR2 is SASEGT. The CDR3 bases are TGTGCCACAAGGACAGACCCCTACGAGCAGTACTTC. This translates into CATRTDPYEQYF.

This sequence joins TRBV6-5 and TRBJ1-5; D is unresolved. Per the germline V gene, CDR1 is MNHEY and CDR2 is SVGAGI. V was cut by 7 bases and J by 1 base, with 8 bases left in between. The length of the CDR3 is 13 residues. The CDR3 is CASTWGSNQPQHF. In DNA, the CDR3 is TGTGCCAGCACTTGGGGAAGCAATCAGCCCCAGCATTTT.

The rearrangement uses TRBV27 and TRBJ2-1, with D maybe TRBD1 (6 bases). V lost 5 bases and J lost 5, with 13 bases in between. Per germline, CDR1 MNHEY and CDR2 SMNVEV (reference sequence). CDR3 length: 14 residues. The CDR3 nucleotides read TGTGCCAGCAGTCTCCGGGACAACAACAATGAGCAGTTCTTC. It encodes CASSLRDNNNEQFF.

The rearrangement joins TRBV6-5 to TRBJ2-1; 10 bases align to TRBD1. J was trimmed by 4 bases and V by 2 bases; bases with no gene match: 2. This CDR3 comprises 15 residues. Germline CDR1 is MNHEY and CDR2 is SVGAGI. The CDR3 loop reads CASSYGTGVYNEQFF. As DNA, the CDR3 is TGTGCCAGCAGTTACGGGACAGGGGTTTACAATGAGCAGTTCTTC.